The clone carrying this T cell receptor (beta chain) was detected only once. The antigen is not known. The method was immunoSEQ multiplex PCR; TCRdb's version includes in-frame clones alone and lacks a portion of them. This sample has around 1.6 million clones, with 98% found just once. The data were obtained in a study of shared clonotypes between healthy human individuals. Germline V CDR1 and CDR2: SGDLS, YYNGEE. The CDR3 extends over 13 amino acids. The V and J ends lost 4 bases and 15 bases, in that order; junction bases with no gene match: 11. General study results and limits: Some clonotypes were shared by all four sorted-subset donors, while others were not shared. The non-shared ones had lower generation probabilities than the shared ones.

The chain combines TRBV9 with TRBJ2-1, with 9 bases matching TRBD2. This TCR was recovered from a man aged 30 to 45 in good health. Sequenced input: naive CD4+ T cells sorted from blood. The subset here: CD45RA+ positively selected. In DNA form, the CDR3 reads TGTGCCAGCAGCACCCTCCAAGGACTAGCGCTGTTCTTC. Protein product: CASSTLQGLALFF.